This is a list of T cell receptor beta chains from one sample in a study of response to subunit inactivated influenza vaccine. One entry per CDR3 protein results from TCRdb running MiXCR on the RT-PCR reads. The repertoire holds about 190,000 distinct CDR3 sequences, with about an eighth as singletons. The material was CD8+ T cells sorted from PBMCs, obtained roughly 5 days after vaccination. The receptor set was obtained from a man aged 50 to 60 who received an inactivated influenza vaccine. CDR3s include the opening cysteine and the closing phenylalanine or tryptophan. The D gene is left open where the match is weak. Clone size is stated in some rows and not others, as once, few, many or a class when expanded.

abundance	v_gene	d_gene	j_gene	CDR3nt	CDR3aa
NA	TRBV7-8	NA	TRBJ2-1	TGTGCCAGCACCCTCAGGCTGGATGAGCAGTTCTTC	CASTLRLDEQFF
NA	TRBV3-1	NA	TRBJ1-6	TGTGCCAGCAGCTCCCCCGAGGAACCCCTCCACTTT	CASSSPEEPLHF
NA	TRBV4-1	NA	TRBJ2-5	TGCGCCAGCAGCCAAGTACCCGGGTACCAAGAGACCCAGTACTTC	CASSQVPGYQETQYF
few	TRBV29-1	TRBD1	TRBJ2-2	TGCAGCGTTGAGACGGACAGGGGAGGTTTCGGGCCCGGGGAGCTGTTTTTT	CSVETDRGGFGPGELFF
NA	TRBV11-3	NA	TRBJ2-4	TGTGCCAGCAGATCCCAGGAATTAGACATTCAGTACTTC	CASRSQELDIQYF
NA	TRBV12-3/TRBV12-4	TRBD1	TRBJ2-3	TGTGCCAGCTTAGACAGGGGACAAGCGGATACGCAGTATTTT	CASLDRGQADTQYF
NA	TRBV29-1	NA	TRBJ1-1	TGCAGCGGTGGTATGAACACTGAAGCTTTCTTT	CSGGMNTEAFF
NA	TRBV7-7	TRBD1	TRBJ2-5	TGTGCCAGCAGCCCGGGGACAGGGGTGGGGGAGACCCAGTACTTC	CASSPGTGVGETQYF
few	TRBV7-9	TRBD2	TRBJ2-1	TGTGCCAGCAGCAACCGACAGTATAGCGGGAGGTCAGATGAGCAGTTCTTC	CASSNRQYSGRSDEQFF
NA	TRBV11-2	NA	TRBJ2-5	TGTGCCAGCAGCTTAGCGCCGGAGACCCAGTACTTC	CASSLAPETQYF
medium-sized	TRBV27	TRBD1	TRBJ2-2	TGTGCCAGCAGTGGGGAGACAGGGTACAACACCGGGGAGCTGTTTTTT	CASSGETGYNTGELFF
few	TRBV19	NA	TRBJ2-1	TGTGCCAGTAGTGTAGCCGTGGGCAATGAGCAGTTCTTC	CASSVAVGNEQFF
few	TRBV7-2	NA	TRBJ2-7	TGTGCCAGCAGCCCCTTCGAGAGGTTCGCCTACGAGCAGTACTTC	CASSPFERFAYEQYF
NA	TRBV15	NA	TRBJ2-5	TGTGCCACCAGCAGACTCGAGAGGGTGACCCAGTACTTC	CATSRLERVTQYF
NA	TRBV5-6	NA	TRBJ1-2	TGTGCCAGCAGCGCCCGGACACCCGATGGCTACACCTTC	CASSARTPDGYTF
once	TRBV6-2/TRBV6-3	TRBD1	TRBJ2-2	TGTGCCAGCAGTTCCCCAGGGGGCGCTTACGGGGAGCTGTTTTTT	CASSSPGGAYGELFF
NA	TRBV28	TRBD1	TRBJ2-6	TGTGCCAGCAGTTTAATGGGACAGGGAGGAGCTGGGGCCAACGTCCTGACTTTC	CASSLMGQGGAGANVLTF
few	TRBV6-2/TRBV6-3	NA	TRBJ2-7	TGTGCCAGCAGTTATTCGAGGCCGGCCTACGAGCAGTACTTC	CASSYSRPAYEQYF
NA	TRBV10-3	NA	TRBJ1-4	TGTGCCATCAGTGAGTCGGGGCAGTCGAATGAAAAACTGTTTTTT	CAISESGQSNEKLFF
NA	TRBV27	TRBD1	TRBJ1-2	TGTGCCAGCAGTTTATCTGACAGGGTTGGCTACACCTTC	CASSLSDRVGYTF
many	TRBV20-1	NA	TRBJ2-7	TGCAGTGCTAGACTTTTCGGGCCGGTAGGCGAGCAGTACTTC	CSARLFGPVGEQYF
few	TRBV5-5	NA	TRBJ1-5	TGTGCCAGCAGCTCAGAGGGAGCAAATCAGCCCCAGCATTTT	CASSSEGANQPQHF
many	TRBV29-1	NA	TRBJ2-1	TGCAGCGTTGAAGAGCCTCCTAGAGACAATGAGCAGTTCTTC	CSVEEPPRDNEQFF
NA	TRBV19	NA	TRBJ2-1	TGTGCCAGTAGTTCCAGGGCCTGGAATGAGCAGTTCTTC	CASSSRAWNEQFF
NA	TRBV29-1	NA	TRBJ1-3	TGCAGCGTATTTGCGGCCCTCTCTGGAAACACCATATATTTT	CSVFAALSGNTIYF